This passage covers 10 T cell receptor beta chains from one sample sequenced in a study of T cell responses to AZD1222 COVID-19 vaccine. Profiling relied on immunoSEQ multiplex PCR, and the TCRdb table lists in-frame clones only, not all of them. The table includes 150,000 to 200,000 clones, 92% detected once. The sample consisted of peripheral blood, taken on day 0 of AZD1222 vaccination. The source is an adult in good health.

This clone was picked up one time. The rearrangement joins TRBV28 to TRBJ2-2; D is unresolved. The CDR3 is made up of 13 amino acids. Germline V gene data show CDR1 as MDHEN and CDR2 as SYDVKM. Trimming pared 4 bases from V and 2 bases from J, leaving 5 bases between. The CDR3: CASSSTNTGELFF. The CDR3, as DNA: TGTGCCAGCAGTTCAACTAACACCGGGGAGCTGTTTTTT.

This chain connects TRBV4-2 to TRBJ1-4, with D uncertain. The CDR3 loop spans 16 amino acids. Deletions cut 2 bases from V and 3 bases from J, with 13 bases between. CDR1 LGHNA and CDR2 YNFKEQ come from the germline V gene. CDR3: CASSQSRRTANEKLFF. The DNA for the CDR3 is TGTGCCAGCAGCCAAAGCAGGAGGACGGCTAATGAAAAACTGTTTTTT.

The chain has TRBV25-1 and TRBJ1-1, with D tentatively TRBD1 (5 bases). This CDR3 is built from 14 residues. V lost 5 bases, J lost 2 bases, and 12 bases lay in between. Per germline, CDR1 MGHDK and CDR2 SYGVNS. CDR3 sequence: CASSYWGRNTEAFF. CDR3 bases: TGTGCCAGCAGTTATTGGGGCAGAAACACTGAAGCTTTCTTT.

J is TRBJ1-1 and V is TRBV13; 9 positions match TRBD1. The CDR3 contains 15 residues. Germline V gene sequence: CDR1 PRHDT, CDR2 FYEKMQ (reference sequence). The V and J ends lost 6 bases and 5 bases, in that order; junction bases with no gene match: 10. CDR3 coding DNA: TGTGCCAGCAGAGGGGACAGGGCCCTAGTAACTGAAGCTTTCTTT. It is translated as CASRGDRALVTEAFF.

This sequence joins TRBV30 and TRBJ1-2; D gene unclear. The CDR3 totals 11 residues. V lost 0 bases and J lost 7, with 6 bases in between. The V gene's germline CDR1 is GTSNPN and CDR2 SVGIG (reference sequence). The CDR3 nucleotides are TGTGCCTGGAGTGTATCTGGTGGCTACACCTTC. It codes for CAWSVSGGYTF. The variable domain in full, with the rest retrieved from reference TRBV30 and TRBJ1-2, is SQTIHQWPATLVQPVGSPLSLECTVEGTSNPNLYWYRQAAGRGLQLLFYSVGIGQISSEVPQNLSASRPQDRQFILSSKKLLLSDSGFYLCAWSVSGGYTFGSGTRLTVV.

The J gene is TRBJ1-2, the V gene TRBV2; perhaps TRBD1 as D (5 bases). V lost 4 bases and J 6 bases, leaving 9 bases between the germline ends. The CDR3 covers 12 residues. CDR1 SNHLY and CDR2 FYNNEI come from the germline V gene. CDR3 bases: TGTGCCAGCAGTGCGGGGGGAAATGGCTACACCTTC. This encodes CASSAGGNGYTF.

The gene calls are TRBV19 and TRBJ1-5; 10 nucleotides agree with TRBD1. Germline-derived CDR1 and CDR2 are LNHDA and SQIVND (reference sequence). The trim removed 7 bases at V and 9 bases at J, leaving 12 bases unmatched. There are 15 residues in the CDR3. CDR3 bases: TGTGCCAGTATGGGAGAGGGACAGGGGATCAGGCCCCAGCATTTT. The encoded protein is CASMGEGQGIRPQHF.

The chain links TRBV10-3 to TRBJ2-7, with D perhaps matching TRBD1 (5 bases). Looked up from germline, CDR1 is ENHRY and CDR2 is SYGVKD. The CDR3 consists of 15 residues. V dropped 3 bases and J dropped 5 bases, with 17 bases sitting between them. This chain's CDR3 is CAISDPPRGIDEQYV. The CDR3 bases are TGTGCCATCAGTGACCCCCCTAGGGGTATCGACGAGCAGTACGTC.

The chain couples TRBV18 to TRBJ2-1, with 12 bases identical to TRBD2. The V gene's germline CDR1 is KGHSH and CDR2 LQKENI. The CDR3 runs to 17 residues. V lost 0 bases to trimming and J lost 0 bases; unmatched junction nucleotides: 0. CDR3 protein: CASSPPTSGSSYNEQFF. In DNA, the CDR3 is TGTGCCAGCTCACCACCGACTAGCGGGAGCTCCTACAATGAGCAGTTCTTC.

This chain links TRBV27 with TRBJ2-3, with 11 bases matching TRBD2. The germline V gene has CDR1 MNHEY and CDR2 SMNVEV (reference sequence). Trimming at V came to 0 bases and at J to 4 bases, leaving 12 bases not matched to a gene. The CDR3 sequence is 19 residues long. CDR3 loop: CASSLSWGLADFGADTQYF. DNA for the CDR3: TGTGCCAGCAGTTTATCGTGGGGACTAGCGGACTTTGGAGCAGATACGCAGTATTTT.